A single sample gave rise to the 18 T cell receptor beta chains below, sequenced in a study of CD8+ T cells in alopecia areata. This sample's treatment: oral pan-JAK inhibitor, 5-10 mg twice daily. It was cDNA, reverse transcribed from extracted RNA, that served as the sequencing template. Here immunoSEQ multiplex PCR was the method, and the copy in TCRdb shows in-frame clones only, minus some. Here the sample spans some 160,000 clones, less than 70% being singletons. Material: CD4+ T cells sorted from blood, obtained at week 4, from a patient treated with tofacitinib. The receptors come from a human donor with alopecia areata.

The chain combines TRBV5-1 with TRBJ2-5, with 7 bases aligning to TRBD2. Unmatched junction bases numbered 4, after V lost 0 bases and J lost 2 bases. Germline V gene lookup returns CDR1 SGHRS and CDR2 YFSETQ. This CDR3 is 15 amino acids long. In DNA, the CDR3 is TGCGCCAGCAGCTTGGGCGCGGGGGTACAAGAGACCCAGTACTTC. Amino acid sequence: CASSLGAGVQETQYF.

V is TRBV25-1 and J is TRBJ2-1; 7 bases are a match to TRBD1. V dropped 1 base and J dropped 9; count of bases not matched to a gene: 6. CDR1 is MGHDK and CDR2 is SYGVNS in the germline V gene. CDR3 length: 14 residues. The CDR3 reads CASSELRQGGEQFF. CDR3 DNA: TGTGCCAGCAGTGAATTAAGACAGGGCGGTGAGCAGTTCTTC.

The chain combines TRBV30 with TRBJ2-1; D is possibly TRBD1 (6 bases). The CDR3 covers 12 residues. Germline CDR1 is GTSNPN and CDR2 is SVGIG (reference sequence). V was trimmed by 6 bases and J by 6 bases, leaving 12 bases between them. In DNA, the CDR3 is TGTGCCTGTTCGACAGGAGTCAATGAGCAGTTCTTC. Translating it yields CACSTGVNEQFF.

The chain combines TRBV29-1 with TRBJ2-1; D is possibly TRBD1 (6 bases). Trimming took 6 bases from V and 4 from J, leaving 13 bases between them. From germline, CDR1 is SQVTM and CDR2 ANQGSEA. The CDR3 has 13 amino acids. The CDR3, as DNA: TGCAGCGTACATGGAGGACAGTACAATGAGCAGTTCTTC. Its translation: CSVHGGQYNEQFF.

V usage is TRBV7-2 and J usage is TRBJ2-1; D uncertain. The V gene lost 5 bases and the J gene lost 10 bases, with 15 bases spanning the gap. From germline, CDR1 is SGHTA and CDR2 FQGNSA. The CDR3 covers 13 residues. Here the CDR3 reads CASSLYAFNEQFF. DNA for the CDR3: TGTGCCAGCAGCCTTTATGCTTTCAACGAGCAGTTCTTC.

This clone was counted only a few times. The chain couples TRBV2 to TRBJ2-2; the D is unclear. The CDR3 has 15 residues. The V gene's germline CDR1 is SNHLY and CDR2 FYNNEI. With 6 bases removed from V and 6 bases from J, the gap between germline ends came to 17 bases. CDR3 nucleotide sequence: TGTGCCAGCAGGGAGTTGATAAGAAGGGCCGGGGAGCTGTTTTTT. Protein product: CASRELIRRAGELFF.

Notes on this clone: The same CDR3 can be traced to other DNA sequences in this sample. V gene TRBV30 combines with J gene TRBJ2-1; possible D gene TRBD2, 6 bases. CDR1 and CDR2 from the germline V gene are GTSNPN and SVGIG (reference sequence). The CDR3 covers 13 residues. Trimming left V 0 bases short and J 5 bases short, with 8 bases between. CDR3 sequence reads: CAWSVGGNNEQFF. CDR3 nucleotide sequence: TGTGCCTGGAGTGTCGGGGGTAACAATGAGCAGTTCTTC.

This clone appeared once. The chain couples TRBV30 to TRBJ1-1; no clear D. There are 15 residues in the CDR3. Per germline, CDR1 GTSNPN and CDR2 SVGIG (reference sequence). V shed 0 bases and J shed 4 bases, with 15 bases lying between them. The DNA for the CDR3 is TGTGCCTGGAGTGTACGAGGAACGAAAGGCACTGAAGCTTTCTTT. The encoded protein is CAWSVRGTKGTEAFF.

The chain couples TRBV15 to TRBJ2-1, with no clear D. The ends were cut back, 5 bases at V and 8 bases at J, with 10 bases in the middle. CDR1 is LNHNV, CDR2 YYDKDF, per germline (reference sequence). This CDR3 comprises 12 residues. CDR3 in amino acids: CATSSITDEQFF. CDR3 bases: TGTGCCACCAGCTCCATAACGGATGAGCAGTTCTTC.

This chain uses TRBV29-1 with TRBJ2-5, with D perhaps matching TRBD1 (6 bases). Germline assignment: CDR1 SQVTM and CDR2 ANQGSEA. The CDR3 contains 13 residues. The V end lost 7 bases, the J end lost 0 bases, and 12 bases lay between the germline ends. The CDR3 DNA sequence: TGCAGCGCCGCAGGGGAAGACCAAGAGACCCAGTACTTC. This encodes CSAAGEDQETQYF. Variable domain in full (rest from reference TRBV29-1 and TRBJ2-5): SAVISQKPSRDICQRGTSLTIQCQVDSQVTMMFWYRQQPGQSLTLIATANQGSEATYESGFVIDKFPISRPNLTFSTLTVSNMSPEDSSIYLCSAAGEDQETQYFGPGTRLLVL.

The DNA for the CDR3 is TGCGCCAGCACACAGGACCGGGCCGGGGAGCTGTTTTTT. Translated, it gives CASTQDRAGELFF. The chain links TRBV5-1 to TRBJ2-2; a possible D gene is TRBD1 (5 bases). The length of the CDR3 is 13 residues. Trimming removed 6 bases at V and 6 bases at J, with 12 bases between. CDR1 and CDR2 (germline): SGHRS, YFSETQ. Variable domain in full (rest from reference TRBV5-1 and TRBJ2-2): KAGVTQTPRYLIKTRGQQVTLSCSPISGHRSVSWYQQTPGQGLQFLFEYFSETQRNKGNFPGRFSGRQFSNSRSEMNVSTLELGDSALYLCASTQDRAGELFFGEGSRLTVL.

This clone showed up just once. This chain uses TRBV30 with TRBJ1-1; the D is unclear. The V gene lost 3 bases and the J gene lost 1 base, with 15 bases spanning the gap. The CDR3 contains 15 residues. Per germline, CDR1 GTSNPN and CDR2 SVGIG (reference sequence). The DNA for the CDR3 is TGTGCCTGGAGCCCGACCTCCCGGGGGAACACTGAAGCTTTCTTT. It specifies CAWSPTSRGNTEAFF.

The chain links TRBV29-1 to TRBJ2-7; D is uncertain. CDR3 length equals 13 residues. Germline V lookup: CDR1 SQVTM, CDR2 ANQGSEA. Deletions cut 6 bases from V and 0 bases from J, with 12 bases between. This CDR3 is CSVRVGSSYEQYF. The CDR3 nucleotides are TGCAGCGTAAGGGTAGGAAGCTCCTACGAGCAGTACTTC.

The chain links TRBV30 to TRBJ1-3, with unresolved D. This CDR3 contains 14 residues. Trimming removed 7 bases from V and 4 bases from J, with 17 bases in between. Germline assignment: CDR1 GTSNPN and CDR2 SVGIG (reference sequence). Written as DNA, the CDR3 is TGTGCCTTCATCGGGCCGGGCGAGGGAAACACCATATATTTT. Encoded protein: CAFIGPGEGNTIYF. The full variable domain, in which reference TRBV30 and TRBJ1-3 provide the parts outside the CDR3, is SQTIHQWPATLVQPVGSPLSLECTVEGTSNPNLYWYRQAAGRGLQLLFYSVGIGQISSEVPQNLSASRPQDRQFILSSKKLLLSDSGFYLCAFIGPGEGNTIYFGEGSWLTVV.

This clone appeared a few times. The chain joins TRBV30 to TRBJ2-5; D might be TRBD1 or TRBD2, each matching 6 bases. The CDR3 extends over 13 amino acids. The germline V gene encodes CDR1 GTSNPN and CDR2 SVGIG (reference sequence). V dropped 0 bases and J dropped 5 bases, with 10 bases sitting between them. DNA for the CDR3: TGTGCCTGGAGTGTAGGGGGGAGGGAGACCCAGTACTTC. It translates to CAWSVGGRETQYF.

The chain joins TRBV29-1 to TRBJ1-1; D is undetermined. V was clipped by 4 bases and J by 0 bases, with 9 bases between them. Germline values: CDR1 SQVTM, CDR2 ANQGSEA. The CDR3 spans 13 residues. CDR3 in amino acids: CSVVRGLNTEAFF. The CDR3 nucleotides are TGCAGCGTTGTACGGGGATTGAACACTGAAGCTTTCTTT.

The rearrangement joins TRBV7-2 to TRBJ2-5; TRBD1 matches at 10 bases. In germline, CDR1 is SGHTA, CDR2 FQGNSA. This CDR3 spans 15 amino acids. The V gene end was trimmed by 2 bases and the J gene end by 4 bases; junction bases not matched to a gene: 4. This CDR3 is CASSLWRQGAETQYF. CDR3 DNA sequence: TGTGCCAGCAGCTTATGGAGACAGGGGGCAGAGACCCAGTACTTC.

This clone has more than one count but fewer than ten. This chain joins TRBV29-1 and TRBJ1-1, with 7 bases lining up with TRBD1. Germline V gene data show CDR1 as SQVTM and CDR2 as ANQGSEA. The CDR3 runs to 15 residues. Unmatched junction bases numbered 13, after V lost 7 bases and J lost 2 bases. The CDR3 DNA reads as TGCAGCGCACATCTCAGGGGGTTTGGCAACACTGAAGCTTTCTTT. Residues: CSAHLRGFGNTEAFF.